This T cell receptor beta chain appears in the sequencing data of a study of regulatory dendritic cells for organ transplantation. The sample holds a few counts of this clone. Repertoires were generated with immunoSEQ multiplex PCR, while TCRdb's copy carries only in-frame clones and drops some. This table has 29,000 or so clones, nearly 80% appearing once. Specimen: memory CD4+ T cells from blood. Subset denoted: CD45RO+ memory T cells. The TCR was taken from a human donor in good health.

CDR3 protein: CASSQEGDGQGYGYTF. For the CDR3, the DNA is TGTGCCAGCAGCCAAGAGGGGGATGGACAGGGCTATGGCTACACCTTC. This chain links TRBV4-2 with TRBJ1-2; 8 bases align to TRBD1. Trimming took 0 bases from V and 4 from J; bases not matched to a gene: 7. Germline CDR1 is LGHNA and CDR2 is YNFKEQ. The CDR3 is made up of 16 amino acids.